This T cell receptor (beta chain) originates from a study of T-cell reconstitution after alpha-beta-depleted transplantation in children. Library preparation (for TCRbeta) was performed with unique molecular identifiers. From the PCR reads, TCRdb called clonotypes with MiXCR, one entry per CDR3 protein. The sample has over 150,000 distinct CDR3 sequences, roughly 6.6% seen once. A remark on this clonotype: Its antigen is still unknown.

General study results and limits: Expanded clones from the graft, numbering several hundred, reportedly supplied alpha-beta T cells about two months after transplant. The authors attributed T-cell counts and diversity one year after transplant mostly to newly produced T cells.

This CDR3 has 13 residues. CDR1 is MDHEN and CDR2 is SYDVKM in the germline V gene. J lost 0 bases, V lost 7 bases, and 2 bases had no gene match. Sequencing was performed on PBMCs, taken before TCRalphabeta/CD19-depleted stem cell transplant. The sequence was obtained from a boy younger than 10 with acute lymphoblastic leukemia, due to receive a stem cell transplant. The V gene is TRBV28, the J gene TRBJ2-7, with 8 nucleotides matching TRBD1. The CDR3 sequence: CASMGQASYEQYF. The CDR3 region has the DNA TGTGCCAGCATGGGACAGGCCTCCTACGAGCAGTACTTC.